A selection of T cell receptor beta chains follows, all from one sample in a study of T-cell memory formation after mild COVID-19. Each CDR3 protein gets one entry after TCRdb re-called the 5' RACE reads with MiXCR. Among 350,000 to 500,000 distinct CDR3 sequences, about a quarter were seen once, and the ten largest hold about 12%. The specimen was PBMCs or a T cell subset sorted from them (not recorded which). Receptor source: an adult woman who had mild COVID-19 (a few samples of this study predate the infection). Cell type and time point are not known. Each CDR3 is given with its conserved first and last residue. The D gene is left open where the match is weak. Some rows have no size entry. The others give once, few or many, or a class for an expanded clone.

v_gene: TRBV6-2/TRBV6-3
j_gene: TRBJ2-5
d_gene: -
abundance: -
CDR3aa: CASSRGRDVETQYF
CDR3nt: TGTGCCAGCAGCAGGGGCAGGGATGTAGAGACCCAGTACTTC

v_gene: TRBV12-3/TRBV12-4
j_gene: TRBJ2-1
d_gene: -
abundance: few
CDR3aa: CASSPLITEQFF
CDR3nt: TGTGCCAGCAGTCCCCTGATAACTGAGCAGTTCTTC

v_gene: TRBV5-1
j_gene: TRBJ2-3
d_gene: -
abundance: few
CDR3aa: CASSLGPVSSDTQYF
CDR3nt: TGCGCCAGCAGCTTGGGGCCCGTTAGTTCAGATACGCAGTATTTT

v_gene: TRBV7-2
j_gene: TRBJ1-2
d_gene: TRBD1
abundance: -
CDR3aa: CASSFGPGQGTRYYGYTF
CDR3nt: TGTGCCAGCAGCTTTGGGCCGGGACAGGGGACGAGGTACTATGGCTACACCTTC

v_gene: TRBV7-2
j_gene: TRBJ2-7
d_gene: TRBD2
abundance: -
CDR3aa: CASSDPGLAAISYEQYF
CDR3nt: TGTGCCAGCAGCGACCCTGGACTAGCGGCCATCTCCTACGAGCAGTACTTC

v_gene: TRBV7-9
j_gene: TRBJ2-7
d_gene: -
abundance: -
CDR3aa: CASSSQIYEQYF
CDR3nt: TGTGCCAGCAGCTCCCAGATCTACGAGCAGTACTTC

v_gene: TRBV7-3
j_gene: TRBJ2-1
d_gene: TRBD2
abundance: few
CDR3aa: CASSLTGTSDTYNEQFF
CDR3nt: TGTGCCAGCAGCTTAACGGGGACTAGCGATACCTACAATGAGCAGTTCTTC

v_gene: TRBV3-1
j_gene: TRBJ2-7
d_gene: -
abundance: -
CDR3aa: CASSRLSHEQYF
CDR3nt: TGTGCCAGCAGCCGGCTTTCTCACGAGCAGTACTTC

v_gene: TRBV20-1
j_gene: TRBJ2-7
d_gene: TRBD1
abundance: many
CDR3aa: CSARQGARYEQYF
CDR3nt: TGCAGTGCGCGACAGGGGGCTAGATACGAGCAGTACTTC

v_gene: TRBV18
j_gene: TRBJ2-1
d_gene: TRBD1
abundance: few
CDR3aa: CASSPRAQGNNEQFF
CDR3nt: TGTGCCAGCTCACCACGCGCACAGGGGAACAATGAGCAGTTCTTC

v_gene: TRBV6-5
j_gene: TRBJ2-7
d_gene: -
abundance: -
CDR3aa: CASSPRDPYEQYF
CDR3nt: TGTGCCAGCAGTCCGAGGGACCCCTACGAGCAGTACTTC

v_gene: TRBV11-2
j_gene: TRBJ2-1
d_gene: TRBD1
abundance: few
CDR3aa: CASSLEPGQGHNEQFF
CDR3nt: TGTGCCAGCAGCTTAGAACCGGGACAGGGACACAATGAGCAGTTCTTC

v_gene: TRBV6-6
j_gene: TRBJ1-4
d_gene: -
abundance: few
CDR3aa: CASRRVTNEKLFF
CDR3nt: TGTGCCAGCAGAAGGGTAACTAATGAAAAACTGTTTTTT

v_gene: TRBV5-1
j_gene: TRBJ2-2
d_gene: TRBD2
abundance: many
CDR3aa: CASSTLAGGNTGELFF
CDR3nt: TGCGCCAGCAGCACACTAGCGGGAGGAAACACCGGGGAGCTGTTTTTT

v_gene: TRBV12-3/TRBV12-4
j_gene: TRBJ1-2
d_gene: -
abundance: -
CDR3aa: CASSFESNGYTF
CDR3nt: TGTGCCAGCAGTTTCGAGTCTAATGGCTACACCTTC

v_gene: TRBV7-3
j_gene: TRBJ2-3
d_gene: TRBD2
abundance: few
CDR3aa: CASSWSGATDTQYF
CDR3nt: TGTGCCAGCAGCTGGAGCGGGGCCACAGATACGCAGTATTTT

v_gene: TRBV12-3/TRBV12-4
j_gene: TRBJ2-2
d_gene: -
abundance: -
CDR3aa: CASQELGANTGELFF
CDR3nt: TGTGCCAGTCAAGAACTCGGGGCCAACACCGGGGAGCTGTTTTTT

v_gene: TRBV20-1
j_gene: TRBJ2-1
d_gene: -
abundance: -
CDR3aa: CSVQLVHEQFF
CDR3nt: TGCAGTGTCCAGCTAGTGCATGAGCAGTTCTTC

v_gene: TRBV7-2
j_gene: TRBJ1-3
d_gene: TRBD1
abundance: -
CDR3aa: CASSSMDRGTYSGNTIYF
CDR3nt: TGTGCCAGCAGCTCTATGGACAGGGGAACCTACTCTGGAAACACCATATATTTT

v_gene: TRBV27
j_gene: TRBJ2-2
d_gene: -
abundance: few
CDR3aa: CASSRYHNTGELFF
CDR3nt: TGTGCCAGCAGTCGCTACCATAACACCGGGGAGCTGTTTTTT

v_gene: TRBV12-3/TRBV12-4
j_gene: TRBJ1-4
d_gene: -
abundance: -
CDR3aa: CASSFGGITNEKLFF
CDR3nt: TGTGCCAGCAGTTTCGGAGGAATAACTAATGAAAAACTGTTTTTT

v_gene: TRBV30
j_gene: TRBJ1-1
d_gene: -
abundance: -
CDR3aa: CAWGGTVNTEAFF
CDR3nt: TGTGCCTGGGGGGGTACGGTGAACACTGAAGCTTTCTTT

v_gene: TRBV2
j_gene: TRBJ2-2
d_gene: TRBD1
abundance: few
CDR3aa: CASRRTGGGTGELFF
CDR3nt: TGTGCCAGCAGACGGACAGGGGGAGGAACCGGGGAGCTGTTTTTT

v_gene: TRBV11-2
j_gene: TRBJ2-1
d_gene: TRBD2
abundance: few
CDR3aa: CASSPWGLAGGVNNEQFF
CDR3nt: TGTGCCAGCAGCCCTTGGGGTTTAGCGGGAGGGGTGAACAATGAGCAGTTCTTC